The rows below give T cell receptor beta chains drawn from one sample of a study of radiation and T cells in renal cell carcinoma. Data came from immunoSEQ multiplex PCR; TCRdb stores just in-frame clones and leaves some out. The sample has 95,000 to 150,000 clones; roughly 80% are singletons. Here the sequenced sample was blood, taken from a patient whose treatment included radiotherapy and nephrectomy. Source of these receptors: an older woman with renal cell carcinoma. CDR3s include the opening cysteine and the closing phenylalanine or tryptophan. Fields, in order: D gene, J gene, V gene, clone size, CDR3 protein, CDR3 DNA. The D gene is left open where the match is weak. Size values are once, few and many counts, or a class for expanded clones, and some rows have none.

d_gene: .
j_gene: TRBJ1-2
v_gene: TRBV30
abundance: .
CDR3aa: CAWSVRAGNSYGYTF
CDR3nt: TGTGCCTGGAGTGTAAGGGCAGGGAACTCCTATGGCTACACCTTC

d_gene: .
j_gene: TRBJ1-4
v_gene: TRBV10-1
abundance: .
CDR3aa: CASSESGHSNEELFF
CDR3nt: TGCGCCAGCAGTGAGTCGGGACACTCTAATGAAGAACTGTTTTTT

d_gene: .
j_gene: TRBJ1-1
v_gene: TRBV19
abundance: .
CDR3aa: CAAGGRKNTEAFF
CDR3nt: TGTGCCGCCGGAGGGCGGAAGAACACTGAAGCTTTCTTT

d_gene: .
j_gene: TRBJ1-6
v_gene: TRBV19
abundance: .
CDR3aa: CATADNNSPLHF
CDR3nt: TGTGCCACTGCGGATAATAATTCACCCCTCCACTTT

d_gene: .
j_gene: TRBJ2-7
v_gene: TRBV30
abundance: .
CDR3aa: CAWSAWGAYEQYF
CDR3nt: TGTGCCTGGAGTGCGTGGGGGGCCTACGAGCAGTACTTC

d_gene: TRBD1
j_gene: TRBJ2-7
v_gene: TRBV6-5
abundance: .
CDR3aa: CASSYSNRGREQYF
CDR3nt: TGTGCCAGCAGTTACTCCAACAGGGGGCGGGAGCAGTACTTC

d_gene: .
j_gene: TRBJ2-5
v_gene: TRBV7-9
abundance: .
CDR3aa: CASSLGPGAAETQYF
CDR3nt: TGTGCCAGCAGCTTAGGCCCTGGGGCTGCGGAGACCCAGTACTTC

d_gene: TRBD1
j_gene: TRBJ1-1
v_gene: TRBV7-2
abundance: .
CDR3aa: CASSTQTGLNTEAFF
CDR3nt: TGTGCCAGCAGCACCCAGACAGGGTTGAACACTGAAGCTTTCTTT

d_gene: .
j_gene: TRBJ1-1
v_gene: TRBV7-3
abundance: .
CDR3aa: CASSLKGGGHLNTEAFF
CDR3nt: TGTGCCAGCAGCTTAAAAGGTGGCGGACACCTGAACACTGAAGCTTTCTTT

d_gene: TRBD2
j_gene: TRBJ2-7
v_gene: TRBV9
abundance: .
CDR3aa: CARPQRENPYEQYF
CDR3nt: TGTGCCAGACCCCAGCGGGAAAACCCCTACGAGCAGTACTTC

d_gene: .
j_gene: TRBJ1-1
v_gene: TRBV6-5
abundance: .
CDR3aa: CASSYWPGGNTEAFF
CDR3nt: TGTGCCAGCAGTTACTGGCCAGGCGGGAACACTGAAGCTTTCTTT

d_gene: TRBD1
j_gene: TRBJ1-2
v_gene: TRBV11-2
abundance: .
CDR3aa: CASSLLETGWNYGYTF
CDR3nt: TGTGCCAGCAGCTTATTGGAGACAGGGTGGAACTATGGCTACACCTTC

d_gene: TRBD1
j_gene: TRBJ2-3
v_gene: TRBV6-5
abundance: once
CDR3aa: CASSLRDRGRDTQYF
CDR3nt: TGTGCCAGCAGTCTCCGGGACAGGGGAAGAGATACGCAGTATTTT

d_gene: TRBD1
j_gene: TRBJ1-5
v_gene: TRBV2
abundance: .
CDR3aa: CASSTILDRVGTQPQHF
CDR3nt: TGTGCCAGCAGTACCATCTTGGACAGGGTCGGCACTCAGCCCCAGCATTTT

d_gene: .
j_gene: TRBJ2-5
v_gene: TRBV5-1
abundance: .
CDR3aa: CASSYRVGETQYF
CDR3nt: TGCGCCAGCAGCTACAGGGTGGGAGAGACCCAGTACTTC

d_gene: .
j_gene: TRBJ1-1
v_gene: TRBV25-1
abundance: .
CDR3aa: CASSDTAAEAFF
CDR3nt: TGTGCCAGCAGTGATACAGCCGCTGAAGCTTTCTTT

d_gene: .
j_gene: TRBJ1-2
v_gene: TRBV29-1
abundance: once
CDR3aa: CSVEEVDGYTF
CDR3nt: TGCAGCGTTGAAGAAGTTGACGGCTACACCTTC

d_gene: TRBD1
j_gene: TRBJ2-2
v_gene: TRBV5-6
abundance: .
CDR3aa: CASSLEGPGGTGELFF
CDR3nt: TGTGCCAGCAGCTTGGAGGGGCCAGGGGGCACCGGGGAGCTGTTTTTT

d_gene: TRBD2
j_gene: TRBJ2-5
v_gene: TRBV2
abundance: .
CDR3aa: CASSVDPGGPETQYF
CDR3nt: TGTGCCAGCAGTGTCGACCCGGGAGGGCCAGAGACCCAGTACTTC

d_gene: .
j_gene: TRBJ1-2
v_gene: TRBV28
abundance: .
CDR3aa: CASSLRYSLWGQANYGYTF
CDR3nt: TGTGCCAGCAGTTTACGCTATTCTCTATGGGGTCAGGCCAACTATGGCTACACCTTC

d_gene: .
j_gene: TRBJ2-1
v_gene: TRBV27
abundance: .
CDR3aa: CASSLEGGGHNEQFF
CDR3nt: TGTGCCAGCAGTTTAGAGGGCGGCGGACATAATGAGCAGTTCTTC

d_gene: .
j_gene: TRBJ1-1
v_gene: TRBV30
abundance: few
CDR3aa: CACSGRGTEAFF
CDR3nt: TGTGCCTGCAGCGGACGGGGCACTGAAGCTTTCTTT

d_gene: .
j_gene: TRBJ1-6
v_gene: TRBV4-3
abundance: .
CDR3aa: CASSQDQEVSPLHF
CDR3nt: TGCGCCAGCAGCCAAGATCAGGAGGTTTCACCCCTCCACTTT

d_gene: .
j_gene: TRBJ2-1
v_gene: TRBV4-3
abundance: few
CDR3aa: CASSSLGTVEQFF
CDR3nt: TGCGCCAGCAGCTCCCTAGGGACCGTTGAGCAGTTCTTC

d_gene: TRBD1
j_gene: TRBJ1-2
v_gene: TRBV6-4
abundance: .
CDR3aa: CASSRGQRYGYTF
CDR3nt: TGTGCCAGCAGTCGGGGACAGCGCTATGGCTACACCTTC

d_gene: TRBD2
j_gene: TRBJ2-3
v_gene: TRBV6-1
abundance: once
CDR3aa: CASSESGGGGADTQYF
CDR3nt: TGTGCCAGCAGTGAATCAGGTGGCGGGGGGGCAGATACGCAGTATTTT

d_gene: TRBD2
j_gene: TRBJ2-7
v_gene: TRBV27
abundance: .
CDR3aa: CASSGGGVEQYF
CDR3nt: TGTGCCAGCAGTGGGGGGGGAGTCGAGCAGTACTTC

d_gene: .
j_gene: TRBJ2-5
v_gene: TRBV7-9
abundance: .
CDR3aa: CASSPWETQYF
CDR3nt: TGTGCCAGCAGCCCCTGGGAGACCCAGTACTTC

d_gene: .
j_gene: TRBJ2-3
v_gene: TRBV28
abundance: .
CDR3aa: CASSSPGPSTDTQYF
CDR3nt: TGTGCCAGCAGTTCCCCTGGACCAAGCACAGATACGCAGTATTTT

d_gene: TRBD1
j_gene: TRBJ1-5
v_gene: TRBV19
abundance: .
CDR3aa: CASRGTGGRNQPQHF
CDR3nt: TGTGCCAGTAGGGGGACAGGGGGTCGTAATCAGCCCCAGCATTTT

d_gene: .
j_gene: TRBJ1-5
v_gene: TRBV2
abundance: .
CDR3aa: CASSEGTSRSQHF
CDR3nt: TGTGCCAGCAGTGAAGGGACATCCCGGTCCCAGCATTTT

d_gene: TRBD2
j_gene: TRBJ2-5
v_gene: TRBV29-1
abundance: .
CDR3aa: CSGLADYQETQYF
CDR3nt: TGCAGCGGACTAGCGGACTACCAAGAGACCCAGTACTTC

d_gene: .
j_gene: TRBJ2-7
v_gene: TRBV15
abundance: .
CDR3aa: CATSIRTGERSYEQYF
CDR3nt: TGTGCCACCAGCATTAGGACCGGAGAGCGCTCCTACGAGCAGTACTTC

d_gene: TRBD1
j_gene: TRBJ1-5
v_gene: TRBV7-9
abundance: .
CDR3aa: CASSAGTGGTNQPQHF
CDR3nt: TGTGCCAGCAGCGCTGGGACAGGGGGTACCAATCAGCCCCAGCATTTT

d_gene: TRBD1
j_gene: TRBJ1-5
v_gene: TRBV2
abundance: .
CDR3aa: CASRGGSGGAVQPQHF
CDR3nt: TGTGCCAGCAGGGGAGGCTCAGGGGGCGCGGTTCAGCCCCAGCATTTT

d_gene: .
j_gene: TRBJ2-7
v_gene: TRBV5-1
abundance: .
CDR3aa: CASRPLYRETYEQYF
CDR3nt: TGCGCCAGCAGACCTCTGTACAGGGAAACCTACGAGCAGTACTTC

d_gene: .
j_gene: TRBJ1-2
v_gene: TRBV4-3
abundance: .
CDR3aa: CASSQGGYTF
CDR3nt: TGCGCCAGCAGCCAAGGTGGCTACACCTTC

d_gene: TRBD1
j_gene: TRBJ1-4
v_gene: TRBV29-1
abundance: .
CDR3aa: CSALGQGMGKLFF
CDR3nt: TGCAGCGCCCTAGGACAGGGAATGGGAAAACTGTTTTTT

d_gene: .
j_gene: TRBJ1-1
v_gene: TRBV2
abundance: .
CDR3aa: CASTTGSVTEAFF
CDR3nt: TGTGCCAGCACCACAGGGTCGGTCACTGAAGCTTTCTTT

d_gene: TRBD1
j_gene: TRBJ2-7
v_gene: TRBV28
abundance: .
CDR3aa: CASSGQGPYEQYF
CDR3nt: TGTGCCAGCAGTGGACAGGGTCCCTACGAGCAGTACTTC